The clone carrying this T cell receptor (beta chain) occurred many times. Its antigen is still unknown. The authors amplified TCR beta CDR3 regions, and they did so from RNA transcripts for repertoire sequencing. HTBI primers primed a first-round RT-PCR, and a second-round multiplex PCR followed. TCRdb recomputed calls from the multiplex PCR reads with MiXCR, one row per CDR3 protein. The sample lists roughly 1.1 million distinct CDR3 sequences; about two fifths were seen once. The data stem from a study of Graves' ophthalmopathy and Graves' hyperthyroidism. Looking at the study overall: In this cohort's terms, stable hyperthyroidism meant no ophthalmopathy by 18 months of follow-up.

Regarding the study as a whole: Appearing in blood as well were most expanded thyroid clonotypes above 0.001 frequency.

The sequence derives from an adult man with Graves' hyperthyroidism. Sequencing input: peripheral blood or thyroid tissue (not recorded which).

This CDR3 reads CASTSYNSPLHF. The CDR3 coding sequence is TGTGCCAGCACTTCCTATAATTCACCCCTCCACTTT. This chain uses TRBV6-5 with TRBJ1-6; D is unresolved. The CDR3 spans 12 residues. V was cut by 7 bases and J by 1 base, with 2 bases left in between. The germline V gene encodes CDR1 MNHEY and CDR2 SVGAGI.